The next 12 T cell receptor beta chains were all read from a single sample in a study of CD8 T cells in ankylosing spondylitis. Study-level results: Ankylosing spondylitis blood seemed to carry a telltale TCR beta motif made of several highly homologous variants.

Their antigen targets remain unknown. One entry per CDR3 protein results from TCRdb running MiXCR on the 5' RACE reads. The repertoire holds around 430,000 distinct CDR3 sequences, with under 20% as singletons. Sample: blood, either unsorted or a sorted T cell fraction (not recorded which). Receptor source: a male donor with ankylosing spondylitis.

As for this clonotype: A read error may produce the germline difference seen at one junction end. The V and J genes are TRBV20-1 and TRBJ1-1; D might be TRBD1 (5 bases). This CDR3 spans 13 amino acids. Germline V CDR1 and CDR2: DFQATT, SNEGSKA (reference sequence). The CDR3 reads CRASIVGRAEAFF. The DNA of the CDR3 is TGCAGAGCTAGTATTGTGGGCAGGGCTGAAGCTTTCTTT.

This clonotype has more than one count but fewer than ten. The V gene is TRBV28, the J gene TRBJ1-2; D is ambiguous. From germline, CDR1 is MDHEN and CDR2 SYDVKM. Between the trimmed V and J ends, which lost 6 bases and 1 base, there was a span of 12 bases. CDR3 size: 14 residues. CDR3 DNA: TGTGCCAGCAGCCTTGGGTCCTTTAACTATGGCTACACCTTC. Encoded protein: CASSLGSFNYGYTF.

The rearrangement links TRBV5-1 to TRBJ2-2; TRBD2 matches 13 bases. From germline, CDR1 is SGHRS and CDR2 YFSETQ. V shed 3 bases and J 2 bases; nucleotides not matched to a gene: 1. This CDR3 contains 16 residues. CDR3 bases: TGCGCCAGCAGCTGGACTAGCGGGGGAAACACCGGGGAGCTGTTTTTT. This encodes CASSWTSGGNTGELFF.

This clonotype came up a few times. The rearrangement uses TRBV12-3 or TRBV12-4 and TRBJ1-3; weak D call: TRBD1 (6 bases). This CDR3 has 16 amino acids. Trimming cost V 5 bases and J 4 bases, with 18 bases left between them. The CDR3 loop is CASSITVTGSGNTIYF. CDR3 in DNA: TGTGCCAGCAGTATTACGGTAACAGGGTCCGGAAACACCATATATTTT.

This clonotype was seen a few times. The V call is TRBV2, the J call TRBJ1-1; no clear D gene. Germline lookup yields CDR1 SNHLY and CDR2 FYNNEI. The CDR3 runs to 15 residues. V lost 2 bases and J 0 bases, leaving 10 bases between the germline ends. The CDR3: CASSEREFLNTEAFF. CDR3 DNA: TGTGCCAGCAGTGAAAGGGAGTTTCTGAACACTGAAGCTTTCTTT.

This clonotype was seen only a few times. The V call is TRBV6-1, the J call TRBJ1-4; maybe TRBD1 (6 bases). This CDR3 is 14 amino acids long. The V gene lost 5 bases and the J gene lost 7 bases, with 14 bases spanning the gap. Germline CDR1 MNHNS, CDR2 SASEGT. CDR3 sequence reads: CASSPDRGLEKLFF. The CDR3 region has the DNA TGTGCCAGCAGTCCGGACAGAGGCCTTGAAAAACTGTTTTTT.

This clonotype occurred once. This rearrangement joins TRBV5-1 to TRBJ2-3; 7 nucleotides line up with TRBD2. CDR1 and CDR2 (germline): SGHRS, YFSETQ. This CDR3 has 16 residues. V was pared by 4 bases and J by 0 bases, with 8 bases of the junction left unmatched. CDR3 in DNA: TGCGCCAGCAGCCCCCCGACTAGCCTAAGCACAGATACGCAGTATTTT. Its protein is CASSPPTSLSTDTQYF.

The chain employs TRBV20-1 and TRBJ2-2, with a weak D call TRBD2 (6 bases). V lost 5 bases and J lost 6, with 13 bases in between. The CDR3 consists of 13 residues. Germline CDR1 reads DFQATT; CDR2 reads SNEGSKA (reference sequence). The CDR3 region has the DNA TGCAGTGCTCCCCCGCGGGGCTCCGGGGAGCTGTTTTTT. It is translated as CSAPPRGSGELFF.

The chain joins TRBV2 to TRBJ1-1, with 7 bases lining up with TRBD1. The CDR3 covers 16 residues. Germline lookup yields CDR1 SNHLY and CDR2 FYNNEI. With V trimmed by 1 base and J by 6 bases, 11 bases remained unmatched. The CDR3 region is CASSEGVGRGRAEAFF. DNA of the CDR3: TGTGCCAGCAGTGAAGGGGTCGGCAGGGGGAGAGCTGAAGCTTTCTTT.

This CDR3 is CASSPARGLYGYTF. CDR3 DNA sequence: TGTGCCAGCAGTCCGGCCAGGGGACTCTATGGCTACACCTTC. This chain uses TRBV12-3 or TRBV12-4 with TRBJ1-2; D perhaps matches TRBD1 (6 bases). Trimming pared 5 bases from V and 4 bases from J, leaving 14 bases between. The CDR3 length is 14 residues.

The V gene is TRBV30, the J gene TRBJ2-4, with D tentatively TRBD2 (7 bases). The germline gives CDR1 GTSNPN, CDR2 SVGIG (reference sequence). CDR3 length: 15 amino acids. V was pared by 0 bases and J by 3 bases, with 12 bases between. CDR3 protein: CAWSVKGGIKNIQYF. For the CDR3, the DNA is TGTGCCTGGAGTGTCAAGGGGGGGATCAAAAACATTCAGTACTTC.

This chain joins TRBV28 and TRBJ2-7; no clear D. Germline CDR1 MDHEN, CDR2 SYDVKM. V dropped 8 bases and J dropped 2 bases, with 10 bases sitting between them. The CDR3 is made up of 12 amino acids. The CDR3: CASRALTYEQYF. In nucleotides, the CDR3 is TGTGCCAGCCGGGCCCTCACCTACGAGCAGTACTTC.